This T cell receptor (beta chain) stems from a study of blood T cells in healthy people across ages. Extraction yielded at least 5 micrograms of total RNA per sample. This clonotype was observed a few times. The antigen is not known. Together with a sample-barcoded 5' primer, a J-beta primer mix was included in a second PCR lasting roughly 6 to 12 cycles. All samples yielded 2.5 million or more CDR3-containing paired-end reads. A single record per CDR3 protein comes from TCRdb applying MiXCR to the 5' RACE reads. The table has about 970,000 distinct CDR3 sequences, roughly 51% seen once; the top ten hold about a fifth. Whole-study results and caveats: Diversity was higher, and naive CD4+ cells more numerous, in long-lived donors than in aged donors.

The source material was blood. The sequence was obtained from a woman aged 60-75 years in good health.

The CDR3 bases are TGTGCCAGCGGCGCGGGAAGGAGCTCCTACGAGCAGTACTTC. It codes for CASGAGRSSYEQYF. The chain has TRBV7-2 and TRBJ2-7; possible D gene TRBD2, 6 bases. This CDR3 contains 14 residues. The V and J ends lost 8 bases and 0 bases respectively, with 14 bases between them. Germline values: CDR1 SGHTA, CDR2 FQGNSA.